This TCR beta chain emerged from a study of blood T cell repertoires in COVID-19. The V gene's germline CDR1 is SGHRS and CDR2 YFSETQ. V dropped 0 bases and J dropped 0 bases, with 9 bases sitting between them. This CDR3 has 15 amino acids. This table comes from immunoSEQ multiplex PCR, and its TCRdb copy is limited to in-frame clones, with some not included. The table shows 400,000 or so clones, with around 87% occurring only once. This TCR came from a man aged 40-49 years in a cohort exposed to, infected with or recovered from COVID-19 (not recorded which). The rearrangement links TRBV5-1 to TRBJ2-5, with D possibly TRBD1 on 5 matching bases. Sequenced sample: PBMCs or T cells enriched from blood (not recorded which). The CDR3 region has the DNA TGCGCCAGCAGCTTGGAAGGGGTCTACCAAGAGACCCAGTACTTC. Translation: CASSLEGVYQETQYF.